This passage covers 18 T cell receptor beta chains from one sample sequenced in a study of blood T cells in healthy people across ages. Through a sample-barcoded 5' primer and a J-beta primer mix, a second PCR was run for roughly 6 to 12 cycles. TCRdb used MiXCR to reprocess the 5' RACE reads, holding one entry per CDR3 protein. The sample has more than 1 million distinct CDR3 sequences; 40% to 45% are singletons. Sequencing was done on a sample of blood. The receptors come from a woman in her sixties or seventies in good health.

The chain joins TRBV7-8 to TRBJ2-7; D may be TRBD1 or TRBD2 (6 bases each). V shed 5 bases and J shed 5 bases, with 16 bases lying between them. Germline V gene lookup returns CDR1 SGHVS and CDR2 FQNEAQ. The CDR3 is made up of 14 amino acids. CDR3 amino acids: CASSPGQRRDEQYF. CDR3 sequence (DNA): TGTGCCAGCAGCCCCGGACAGCGGAGGGACGAGCAGTACTTC.

V is TRBV3-1 and J is TRBJ2-1; tentatively, D is TRBD2 (6 bases). Germline CDR1 is LGHDT and CDR2 is YNNKEL (reference sequence). V lost 4 bases, J lost 0 bases, and 10 bases lay in between. The CDR3 runs to 15 residues. The CDR3 region has the DNA TGTGCCAGCAGCCCTAACGGGGGCTCCTACAATGAGCAGTTCTTC. Amino acids: CASSPNGGSYNEQFF.

This clonotype has just a few counts. J is TRBJ2-7 and V is TRBV7-8; D is possibly TRBD1 or TRBD2 (5 bases each). The CDR3 extends over 14 amino acids. Per germline, CDR1 SGHVS and CDR2 FQNEAQ. The V and J ends lost 1 base and 3 bases respectively, with 10 bases between them. In nucleotides, the CDR3 is TGTGCCAGCAGCTTAGGGGGGACCAACTACGAGCAGTACTTC. Its translation is CASSLGGTNYEQYF. Full variable domain (outside the CDR3, taken from reference TRBV7-8 and TRBJ2-7): GAGVSQSPRYKVAKRGQDVALRCDPISGHVSLFWYQQALGQGPEFLTYFQNEAQLDKSGLPSDRFFAERPEGSVSTLKIQRTQQEDSAVYLCASSLGGTNYEQYFGPGTRLTVT.

The chain recombines TRBV29-1 with TRBJ2-7; the D is unclear. With 5 bases removed from V and 1 base from J, the gap between germline ends came to 6 bases. The CDR3 has 11 residues. Germline V gene data show CDR1 as SQVTM and CDR2 as ANQGSEA. The CDR3 is CSVRSSYEQYF. The CDR3 coding sequence is TGCAGCGTTCGGAGTTCCTACGAGCAGTACTTC.

The V call is TRBV5-1, the J call TRBJ2-3; 11 positions agree with TRBD2. This CDR3 spans 16 amino acids. After removal of 2 bases from V and 2 bases from J, the junction contained 4 bases not matched to a gene. Per germline, CDR1 SGHRS and CDR2 YFSETQ. The CDR3 protein is CASSFGTSGFTDTQYF. CDR3 nucleotides: TGCGCCAGCAGCTTCGGGACTAGCGGATTCACAGATACGCAGTATTTT.

V usage is TRBV20-1 and J usage is TRBJ2-3; TRBD2 aligns across 9 bases. Per germline, CDR1 DFQATT and CDR2 SNEGSKA (reference sequence). CDR3 length equals 15 residues. V dropped 3 bases and J dropped 5; count of bases not matched to a gene: 9. As DNA, the CDR3 is TGCAGTGCTAGGCTGGCGGGAGGGCGGGGAGATACGCAGTATTTT. This gives the protein CSARLAGGRGDTQYF.

The rearrangement uses TRBV11-2 and TRBJ2-7; 9 bases are shared with TRBD2. This CDR3 is built from 15 residues. The germline gives CDR1 SGHAT, CDR2 FQNNGV. V dropped 3 bases and J dropped 2; count of bases not matched to a gene: 5. CDR3 amino acids: CASSFPGLAAYEQYF. The DNA for the CDR3 is TGTGCCAGCAGCTTTCCGGGACTAGCAGCCTACGAGCAGTACTTC.

This clonotype was seen a handful of times. The rearrangement uses TRBV7-2 and TRBJ2-2, with D unclear. V lost 3 bases and J 4 bases, leaving 9 bases between the germline ends. Germline-derived CDR1 and CDR2 are SGHTA and FQGNSA. The CDR3 sequence is 14 residues long. The CDR3 DNA reads TGTGCCAGCAGCTTTTCAAAATCCACCGGGGAGCTGTTTTTT. Translation: CASSFSKSTGELFF.

This clonotype has more than one count but fewer than ten. The chain carries TRBV3-1 and TRBJ2-1; 11 positions match TRBD2. The trim removed 0 bases at V and 4 bases at J, leaving 5 bases unmatched. The V gene's germline CDR1 is LGHDT and CDR2 YNNKEL (reference sequence). This CDR3 spans 17 amino acids. This CDR3 reads CASSQDIAGGIYNEQFF. DNA of the CDR3: TGTGCCAGCAGCCAAGATATAGCGGGAGGGATATACAATGAGCAGTTCTTC.

About this clonotype: A much larger clone differs from this one at a single base, so this may be a read error. The gene calls are TRBV27 and TRBJ2-7; D is ambiguous. The ends were cut back, 6 bases at V and 0 bases at J, with 6 bases in the middle. In germline, CDR1 is MNHEY, CDR2 SMNVEV (reference sequence). The CDR3 contains 12 residues. The CDR3 nucleotides read TGTGCCAGCAGGAAGAGCTCCTACGAGCAGTACTTC. It encodes CASRKSSYEQYF.

Comments on this clonotype: Sequence at one end of the junction differs from germline and may be a read error. The chain employs TRBV5-6 and TRBJ2-5; 7 bases are a match to TRBD1. The germline V gene has CDR1 SGHDT and CDR2 YYEEEE. The CDR3 consists of 15 residues. The CDR3 sequence is CAGSSGGHGSETQYF. DNA for the CDR3: TGTGCCGGCAGCTCAGGGGGACATGGATCAGAGACCCAGTACTTC.

This clonotype was seen a few times. The rearrangement uses TRBV20-1 and TRBJ2-5; D uncertain. V was clipped by 1 base and J by 2 bases, with 8 bases between them. Germline-derived CDR1 and CDR2 are DFQATT and SNEGSKA (reference sequence). The CDR3 totals 13 residues. The CDR3 protein is CSARVTGQETQYF. The CDR3 DNA reads as TGCAGTGCTAGAGTAACTGGACAAGAGACCCAGTACTTC.

This sequence joins TRBV27 and TRBJ2-3; D ambiguous. With 8 bases removed from V and 0 bases from J, the gap between germline ends came to 15 bases. CDR1 is MNHEY, CDR2 SMNVEV, per germline (reference sequence). The CDR3 totals 15 residues. The CDR3 sequence: CASARVQASTDTQYF. The CDR3 region has the DNA TGTGCCAGCGCCCGAGTCCAGGCTAGCACAGATACGCAGTATTTT.

As DNA, the CDR3 is TGTGCCAGCAGCCATGGGCGGAACTCTGGGGCCAACGTCCTGACTTTC. Its protein product is CASSHGRNSGANVLTF. The J gene is TRBJ2-6, the V gene TRBV2; unclear D gene. Germline V gene lookup returns CDR1 SNHLY and CDR2 FYNNEI. The V gene lost 6 bases and the J gene lost 0 bases, with 12 bases spanning the gap. This CDR3 is 16 amino acids long.

This clonotype has a count of ten or more. The chain carries TRBV6-5 and TRBJ2-7, with 9 bases identical to TRBD2. Looked up from germline, CDR1 is MNHEY and CDR2 is SVGAGI. Losses at the gene ends were 5 bases for V and 4 bases for J; bases not matched to a gene: 3. CDR3 length equals 13 residues. Written as DNA, the CDR3 is TGTGCCAGCAGTCCGACTAGCGGTTACGAGCAGTACTTC. Its translation: CASSPTSGYEQYF.

The chain is built from TRBV2 and TRBJ2-7; 7 nucleotides align to TRBD1. CDR1 is SNHLY and CDR2 is FYNNEI in the germline V gene. V lost 2 bases to trimming and J lost 0 bases; unmatched junction nucleotides: 4. This CDR3 contains 15 residues. In DNA, the CDR3 is TGTGCCAGCAGTGAACCCGGGACAGTCTCCTACGAGCAGTACTTC. It yields the protein CASSEPGTVSYEQYF.

This chain links TRBV5-1 with TRBJ2-5; D unclear. Germline-derived CDR1 and CDR2 are SGHRS and YFSETQ. This CDR3 comprises 17 residues. V was clipped by 2 bases and J by 7 bases, with 24 bases between them. CDR3 sequence (DNA): TGCGCCAGCAGCTTTCCCACCCTTGCTAACAAAGAGTGGACCCAGTACTTC. Amino acids: CASSFPTLANKEWTQYF.

Regarding this clonotype: At one end the junction does not follow the germline gene, possibly because of a read error. The genes are TRBV27 and TRBJ2-7; D uncertain. Germline CDR1 and CDR2: MNHEY and SMNVEV (reference sequence). The CDR3 has 14 residues. The CDR3 reads CASGLWTGGYQQYF. Written as DNA, the CDR3 is TGTGCCAGCGGTTTATGGACGGGTGGTTATCAGCAGTACTTC.